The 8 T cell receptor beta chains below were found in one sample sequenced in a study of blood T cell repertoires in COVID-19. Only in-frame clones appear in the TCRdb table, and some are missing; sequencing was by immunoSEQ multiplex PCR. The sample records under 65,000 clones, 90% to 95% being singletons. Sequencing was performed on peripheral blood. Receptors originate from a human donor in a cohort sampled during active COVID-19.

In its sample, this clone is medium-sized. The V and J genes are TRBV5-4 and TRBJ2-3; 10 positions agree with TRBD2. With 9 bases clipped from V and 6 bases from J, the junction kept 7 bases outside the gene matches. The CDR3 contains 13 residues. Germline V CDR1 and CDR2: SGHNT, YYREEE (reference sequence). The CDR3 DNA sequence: TGTGCCAACCCTAGCGGGAGAACCGATACGCAGTATTTT. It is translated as CANPSGRTDTQYF.

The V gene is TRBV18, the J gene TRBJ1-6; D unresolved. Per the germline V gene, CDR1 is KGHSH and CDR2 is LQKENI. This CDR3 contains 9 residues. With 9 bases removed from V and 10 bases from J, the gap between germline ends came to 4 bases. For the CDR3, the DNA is TGTGCCAGGAGATCACCCCTCCACTTT. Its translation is CARRSPLHF.

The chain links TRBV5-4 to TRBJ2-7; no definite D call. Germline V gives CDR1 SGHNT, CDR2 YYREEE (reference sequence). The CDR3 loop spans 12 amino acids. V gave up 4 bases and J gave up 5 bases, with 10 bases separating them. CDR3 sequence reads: CASSLDNHEQYF. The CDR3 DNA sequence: TGTGCCAGCAGCCTTGACAATCACGAGCAGTACTTC.

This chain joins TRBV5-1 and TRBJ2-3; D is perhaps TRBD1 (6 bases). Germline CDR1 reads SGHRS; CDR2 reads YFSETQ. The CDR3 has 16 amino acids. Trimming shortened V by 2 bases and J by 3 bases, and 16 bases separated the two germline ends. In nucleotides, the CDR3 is TGCGCCAGCAGCTTCGTGGGTCTACAGGGTACAGATACGCAGTATTTT. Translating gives CASSFVGLQGTDTQYF.

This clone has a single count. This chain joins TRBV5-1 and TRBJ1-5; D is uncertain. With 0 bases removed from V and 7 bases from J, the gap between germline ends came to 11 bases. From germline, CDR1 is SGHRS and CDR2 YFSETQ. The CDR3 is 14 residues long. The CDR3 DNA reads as TGCGCCAGCAGCTTGGGCCCCCTAAGCCAGCCCCAGCATTTT. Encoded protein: CASSLGPLSQPQHF.

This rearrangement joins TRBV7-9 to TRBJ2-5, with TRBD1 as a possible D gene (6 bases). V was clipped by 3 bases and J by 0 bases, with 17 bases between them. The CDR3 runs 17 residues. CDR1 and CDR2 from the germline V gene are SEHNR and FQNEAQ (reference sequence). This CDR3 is CASSFSLGSGDQETQYF. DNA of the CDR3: TGTGCCAGCAGCTTTAGTCTTGGTTCAGGGGACCAAGAGACCCAGTACTTC. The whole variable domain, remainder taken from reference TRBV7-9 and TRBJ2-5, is DTGVSQNPRHKITKRGQNVTFRCDPISEHNRLYWYRQTLGQGPEFLTYFQNEAQLEKSRLLSDRFSAERPKGSFSTLEIQRTEQGDSAMYLCASSFSLGSGDQETQYFGPGTRLLVL.

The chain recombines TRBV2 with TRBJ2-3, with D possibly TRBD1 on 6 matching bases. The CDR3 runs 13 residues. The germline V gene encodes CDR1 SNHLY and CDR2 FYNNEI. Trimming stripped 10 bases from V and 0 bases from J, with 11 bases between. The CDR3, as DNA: TGTGCCACCCCAGGGGCAAGCACAGATACGCAGTATTTT. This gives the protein CATPGASTDTQYF.

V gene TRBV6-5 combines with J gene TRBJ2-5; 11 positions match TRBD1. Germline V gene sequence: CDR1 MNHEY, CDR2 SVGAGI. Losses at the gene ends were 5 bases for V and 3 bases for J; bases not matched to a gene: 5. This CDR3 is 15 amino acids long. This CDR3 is CASSTRDRGEETQYF. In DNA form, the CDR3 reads TGTGCCAGCAGTACTCGGGACAGGGGGGAAGAGACCCAGTACTTC.